These 28 T cell receptor beta chains came from one sample sequenced in a study of cytomegalovirus exposure and HLA in healthy donors. The PCR contained 60 Vbeta and 13 Jbeta primers. Repertoires were generated with immunoSEQ multiplex PCR, while TCRdb's copy carries only in-frame clones and drops some. The data hold around 150,000 clones, with about three quarters observed a single time. The source material was PBMCs. All receptors derive from a man aged 45-65 years in good health and CMV-seropositive.

The V and J genes are TRBV6-5 and TRBJ2-3, with 7 nucleotides matching TRBD2. Germline CDR1 reads MNHEY; CDR2 reads SVGAGI. Trimming took 7 bases from V and 1 from J; bases not matched to a gene: 8. CDR3 length equals 15 residues. CDR3 amino acids: CASKRTGGGTDTQYF. CDR3 DNA sequence: TGTGCCAGCAAACGTACGGGGGGTGGCACAGATACGCAGTATTTT.

The table lists this clone with a few counts. The chain has TRBV29-1 and TRBJ1-3; no clear D gene. The CDR3 is 13 amino acids. Trimming removed 7 bases from V and 0 bases from J, with 10 bases in between. Germline assignment: CDR1 SQVTM and CDR2 ANQGSEA. In DNA, the CDR3 is TGCAGCGCCACCCCGGGCTCTGGAAACACCATATATTTT. This gives the protein CSATPGSGNTIYF.

This clone was seen only a few times. Because the CDR3 is missing its conserved closing phenylalanine or tryptophan, this is likely a read error. Because the CDR3's place on the DNA is in doubt, the DNA is left out and the CDR3 is given as listed by TCRdb. The V and J genes are TRBV5-5 and TRBJ1-4; the table's TRBD1 call for D was not verified on the DNA. The germline CDR1 and CDR2 sequences are SGHKS and YYEKEE (reference sequence). The CDR3 numbers 13 amino acids, ends counted. Here the CDR3 reads CASSLGTGPQSAL.

Points on this clone: Other DNA sequences in this sample translate to the same CDR3. The V and J genes are TRBV7-2 and TRBJ1-1, with 8 bases matching TRBD1. CDR1 is SGHTA, CDR2 FQGNSA, per germline. This CDR3 has 12 residues. Trimming took 5 bases from V and 5 from J; bases not matched to a gene: 1. The CDR3 DNA reads TGTGCCAGCAGCAGGACAGGGACTGAAGCTTTCTTT. Protein sequence: CASSRTGTEAFF.

This chain uses TRBV9 with TRBJ1-1, with D hard to call. Germline V CDR1 and CDR2: SGDLS, YYNGEE. V was pared by 0 bases and J by 2 bases, with 8 bases between. The CDR3 has 14 residues. CDR3 DNA sequence: TGTGCCAGCAGCGTAGGAGGCTACAACACTGAAGCTTTCTTT. It translates to CASSVGGYNTEAFF.

The V call is TRBV9, the J call TRBJ2-5; D is possibly TRBD1 (5 bases). V gave up 3 bases and J gave up 5 bases, with 5 bases separating them. Germline CDR1 and CDR2: SGDLS and YYNGEE. This CDR3 has 11 amino acids. CDR3 nucleotide sequence: TGTGCCAGCAGCGAGGGGGAGACCCAGTACTTC. This gives the protein CASSEGETQYF.

The chain carries TRBV6-5 and TRBJ2-3; D remains ambiguous. Trimming shortened V by 0 bases and J by 4 bases, and 8 bases separated the two germline ends. The CDR3 extends over 14 amino acids. Germline V gene data show CDR1 as MNHEY and CDR2 as SVGAGI. CDR3 coding DNA: TGTGCCAGCAGTTACTCGAGGCCCGCAGATACGCAGTATTTT. The encoded protein is CASSYSRPADTQYF.

The chain has TRBV11-2 and TRBJ2-7; TRBD2 is a possible D gene (5 bases). Germline V gene sequence: CDR1 SGHAT, CDR2 FQNNGV. The CDR3 contains 13 residues. V dropped 7 bases and J dropped 3 bases, with 13 bases sitting between them. CDR3 protein: CASTPRADYEQYF. The CDR3 DNA follows: TGTGCCAGCACCCCGAGGGCAGACTACGAGCAGTACTTC.

The CDR3 loop is CASMAGGSREETQYF. CDR3 bases: TGTGCCAGTATGGCGGGGGGATCCCGGGAAGAGACCCAGTACTTC. The J gene is TRBJ2-5, the V gene TRBV19; 8 bases match TRBD2. CDR3 length equals 15 residues. J lost 3 bases, V lost 7 bases, and 10 bases had no gene match. Germline V lookup: CDR1 LNHDA, CDR2 SQIVND (reference sequence).

The V call is TRBV6-1, the J call TRBJ1-6, with a weak D call TRBD1 (5 bases). CDR3 length equals 13 residues. CDR1 and CDR2 (germline): MNHNS, SASEGT. The V end lost 2 bases, the J end lost 18 bases, and 17 bases lay between the germline ends. Written as DNA, the CDR3 is TGTGCCAGCAGTGAAACTCCGGGACTTCTCCGCCACTTT. Amino acid sequence: CASSETPGLLRHF.

This clone was seen a handful of times. The rearrangement links TRBV6-6 to TRBJ1-1, with 8 bases identical to TRBD1. CDR3 size: 15 residues. V lost 2 bases and J lost 5; bases outside the gene matches: 7. The germline CDR1 and CDR2 sequences are MNHNY and SVGAGI (reference sequence). CDR3 DNA sequence: TGTGCCAGCAGTTACATGCAGGGGGCGCGGACTGAAGCTTTCTTT. It codes for CASSYMQGARTEAFF.

This rearrangement joins TRBV5-1 to TRBJ2-5, with 7 bases matching TRBD1. The CDR3 sequence is 16 residues long. Germline trimming cut 5 bases from V and 4 bases from J; bases unmatched to any gene: 14. Germline CDR1 is SGHRS and CDR2 is YFSETQ. The CDR3 loop is CASRYRGLTVGETQYF. As DNA, the CDR3 is TGCGCCAGCAGGTACAGGGGCCTGACGGTAGGAGAGACCCAGTACTTC.

The rearrangement links TRBV19 to TRBJ2-5, with D hard to call. The CDR3 is made up of 13 amino acids. Germline CDR1 LNHDA, CDR2 SQIVND (reference sequence). V was shortened by 5 bases and J by 0 bases, with 7 bases between the two germline ends. The CDR3 nucleotides are TGTGCCAGTAGTCACACGTACCAAGAGACCCAGTACTTC. Protein: CASSHTYQETQYF.

The chain joins TRBV18 to TRBJ2-7; D is perhaps TRBD1 (5 bases). The CDR3 has 15 residues. The germline V and J ends were trimmed by 3 bases and 2 bases, with 14 bases remaining between them. Germline CDR1 and CDR2: KGHSH and LQKENI. CDR3 residues: CASSPGQGQTYEQYF. In DNA form, the CDR3 reads TGTGCCAGCTCACCGGGGCAGGGCCAAACCTACGAGCAGTACTTC. The whole variable domain, filled in from reference TRBV18 and TRBJ2-7, reads NAGVMQNPRHLVRRRGQEARLRCSPMKGHSHVYWYRQLPEEGLKFMVYLQKENIIDESGMPKERFSAEFPKEGPSILRIQQVVRGDSAAYFCASSPGQGQTYEQYFGPGTRLTVT.

The rearrangement links TRBV7-3 to TRBJ2-2, with TRBD1 as a possible D gene (6 bases). Trimming pared 5 bases from V and 1 base from J, leaving 14 bases between. This CDR3 comprises 16 residues. The germline V gene has CDR1 SGHTA and CDR2 FQGTGA. The CDR3 bases are TGTGCCAGCAGCAGATCCGGGACAAAGAACACCGGGGAGCTGTTTTTT. Translation gives CASSRSGTKNTGELFF.

This rearrangement joins TRBV6-5 to TRBJ1-5, with 7 bases aligning to TRBD1. The junction had 8 bases not matched to a gene; V was cut back by 7 bases and J by 2 bases. This CDR3 has 15 residues. Germline lookup yields CDR1 MNHEY and CDR2 SVGAGI. CDR3 region: CASKPTGMGNQPQHF. The CDR3 DNA is TGTGCCAGCAAACCGACAGGGATGGGCAATCAGCCCCAGCATTTT.

V is TRBV2 and J is TRBJ2-6; no clear D. The germline V gene has CDR1 SNHLY and CDR2 FYNNEI. V lost 4 bases, J lost 3 bases, and 10 bases lay in between. The CDR3 spans 15 residues. In DNA, the CDR3 is TGTGCCAGCAGTGGGGTCGGAGTTGGGGCCAACGTCCTGACTTTC. Protein: CASSGVGVGANVLTF.

This clone was detected once. The rearrangement joins TRBV7-9 to TRBJ2-5; possibly TRBD1 for D (6 bases). Per germline, CDR1 SEHNR and CDR2 FQNEAQ (reference sequence). Trimming stripped 5 bases from V and 5 bases from J, with 18 bases between. CDR3 length: 15 amino acids. Here the CDR3 DNA reads TGTGCCAGCAGCGTAAGCTTCCAGGGGCAGGAGACCCAGTACTTC. This translates into CASSVSFQGQETQYF.

J is TRBJ1-5 and V is TRBV28; D not certain. Germline V gene data show CDR1 as MDHEN and CDR2 as SYDVKM. This CDR3 comprises 15 residues. V was shortened by 0 bases and J by 1 base, with 7 bases between the two germline ends. The DNA for the CDR3 is TGTGCCAGCAGTTTATGGCGGTCAAGCAATCAGCCCCAGCATTTT. Translating it yields CASSLWRSSNQPQHF. The entire variable domain, with the rest obtained from reference TRBV28 and TRBJ1-5, is as follows: DVKVTQSSRYLVKRTGEKVFLECVQDMDHENMFWYRQDPGLGLRLIYFSYDVKMKEKGDIPEGYSVSREKKERFSLILESASTNQTSMYLCASSLWRSSNQPQHFGDGTRLSIL.

This rearrangement joins TRBV7-6 to TRBJ1-5, with D unresolved. Germline loops: CDR1 SGHVS, CDR2 FNYEAQ. Trimming cost V 5 bases and J 4 bases, with 9 bases left between them. CDR3 size: 13 residues. The CDR3 sequence is CASSAAQNQPQHF. CDR3 in DNA: TGTGCCAGCAGCGCCGCACAGAATCAGCCCCAGCATTTT.

The V and J genes are TRBV7-9 and TRBJ2-5; D is perhaps TRBD2 (5 bases). CDR1 SEHNR and CDR2 FQNEAQ come from the germline V gene (reference sequence). Trimming removed 3 bases at V and 2 bases at J, with 19 bases between. This CDR3 is built from 17 residues. DNA of the CDR3: TGTGCCAGCAGCTTCCCCTCAGACGGACTTGTTCAAGAGACCCAGTACTTC. Its translation: CASSFPSDGLVQETQYF.

This chain joins TRBV25-1 and TRBJ2-4; the D gene is possibly TRBD2 (5 bases). Trimming left V 5 bases short and J 9 bases short, with 23 bases between. Per the germline V gene, CDR1 is MGHDK and CDR2 is SYGVNS. CDR3 length: 16 amino acids. CDR3 sequence: CASSLTVVGLGSIQYF. The CDR3 nucleotides read TGTGCCAGCAGTTTAACGGTGGTGGGCTTAGGGAGCATTCAGTACTTC.

The chain joins TRBV19 to TRBJ2-2; D may be TRBD2 (6 bases). Trimming removed 7 bases at V and 9 bases at J, with 27 bases between. From germline, CDR1 is LNHDA and CDR2 SQIVND (reference sequence). The CDR3 length is 17 residues. The CDR3 DNA sequence: TGTGCCAGTACCCTATGGGGGGAAGGGGTAGGGAAGCGGGAGCTGTTTTTT. Translated: CASTLWGEGVGKRELFF.

This chain links TRBV28 with TRBJ2-7; TRBD1 agrees at 7 bases. The CDR3 runs to 14 residues. The germline CDR1 and CDR2 sequences are MDHEN and SYDVKM. After removal of 10 bases from V and 2 bases from J, the junction contained 11 bases not matched to a gene. CDR3 loop: CATSGTVSAYEQYV. The CDR3 DNA sequence: TGTGCCACCTCCGGGACAGTCAGCGCCTACGAGCAGTACGTC.

This clone was seen a few times. The chain's CDR3 is CASSPQVNQPQHF. Here the CDR3 DNA reads TGTGCCAGCAGCCCCCAGGTAAATCAGCCCCAGCATTTT. The chain recombines TRBV7-9 with TRBJ1-5, with D unclear. Germline V gene sequence: CDR1 SEHNR, CDR2 FQNEAQ (reference sequence). This CDR3 contains 13 residues. Trimming removed 5 bases from V and 4 bases from J, with 9 bases in between.

A word on this clone: The junction and the germline gene differ at one end; a read error may be behind it. V is TRBV7-9 and J is TRBJ2-5, with D possibly TRBD2 on 6 matching bases. Germline CDR1 SEHNR, CDR2 FQNEAQ (reference sequence). CDR3 size: 13 residues. The CDR3 nucleotides read TGTTCCAGCAGCTCCAGGGACTCGGAGACCCAGTACTTC. The encoded protein is CSSSSRDSETQYF.

The chain has TRBV27 and TRBJ2-3; TRBD1 might be the D (5 bases). V gave up 6 bases and J gave up 3 bases, with 10 bases separating them. Per germline, CDR1 MNHEY and CDR2 SMNVEV (reference sequence). This CDR3 spans 13 amino acids. CDR3 sequence reads: CASRLRQTDTQYF. The CDR3 DNA reads TGTGCCAGCAGGCTTAGACAGACAGATACGCAGTATTTT.

This chain uses TRBV14 with TRBJ2-7, with no clear D. This CDR3 spans 15 amino acids. The ends were cut back, 0 bases at V and 3 bases at J, with 12 bases in the middle. Germline V gene sequence: CDR1 SGHDN, CDR2 FVKESK. In DNA, the CDR3 is TGTGCCAGCAGCCAAGAGTCGTGGTCAGTCTACGAGCAGTACTTC. This encodes CASSQESWSVYEQYF. The full variable domain, in which reference TRBV14 and TRBJ2-7 provide the parts outside the CDR3, is EAGVTQFPSHSVIEKGQTVTLRCDPISGHDNLYWYRRVMGKEIKFLLHFVKESKQDESGMPNNRFLAERTGGTYSTLKVQPAELEDSGVYFCASSQESWSVYEQYFGPGTRLTVT.